These T cell receptor beta chains were read from a single sample in a study of cytomegalovirus exposure and HLA in healthy donors. The method was immunoSEQ multiplex PCR; TCRdb's version includes in-frame clones alone and lacks a portion of them. The sample includes approximately 70,000 clones, about 78% of them seen just once. Specimen: PBMCs. These receptors were obtained from a middle-aged woman in good health and CMV-seropositive. CDR3s include the opening cysteine and the closing phenylalanine or tryptophan. The order of the fields is J gene, clone size, D gene, V gene, CDR3 DNA, CDR3 protein. The D gene is left open where the match is weak. The listing skips clone size in some rows; elsewhere it reads once, few, many or a size class.

>TRBJ1-1|-|-|TRBV7-9
TGTATAATGGGTTCGGACACTAAGATCAGTAGTACTGAAGCTTTCTTT
CIMGSDTKISSTEAFF
>TRBJ2-5|few|-|TRBV2
TGTGCCAGCAGTGAGGTGACAGCACAAGAGACCCAGTACTTC
CASSEVTAQETQYF
>TRBJ1-1|-|-|TRBV2
TGTGCCAGCAACGTACAAGAGGGGGTGACGAACACTGAAGCTTTCTTT
CASNVQEGVTNTEAFF
>TRBJ2-5|-|TRBD2|TRBV2
TGTGCCTCCCGGGGGGCGGGGGGCCAGCGAGAGACCCAGTACTTC
CASRGAGGQRETQYF
>TRBJ2-3|-|-|TRBV5-1
TGCGCCAGCAGCTTGGTTTGGCAGGGCGAGAGAAATACGCAGTATTTT
CASSLVWQGERNTQYF
>TRBJ1-2|-|-|TRBV5-1
TGCGCCAGCAGCCCCCAGGGTCCTAACTATGGCTACACCTTC
CASSPQGPNYGYTF
>TRBJ2-3|-|-|TRBV7-2
TGTGCCAGCAGCTTTACGAGCATCTCAGATACGCAGTATTTT
CASSFTSISDTQYF
>TRBJ1-1|-|-|TRBV11-2
TGTGCCAGCAGCTTAGATGCCGGTTCGGCTGAAGCTTTCTTT
CASSLDAGSAEAFF
>TRBJ1-6|-|TRBD1|TRBV5-6
TGTGCCAGCAGCCAACAGAACAGGGGCAGCGATTCACCCCTCCACTTT
CASSQQNRGSDSPLHF
>TRBJ1-1|-|-|TRBV18
TGTGCCAGCTCACCGCTTGAACAGGCGAACACTGAAGCTTTCTTT
CASSPLEQANTEAFF
>TRBJ1-1|-|TRBD1|TRBV29-1
TGCAGCGCTCGGGACAGGGGAAACACTGAAGCTTTCTTT
CSARDRGNTEAFF
>TRBJ2-5|-|-|TRBV5-6
TGTGCCAGCAGCTTGGGGCGGGGACAAGAGACCCAGTACTTC
CASSLGRGQETQYF
>TRBJ2-3|-|TRBD2|TRBV9
TGTGCCAGCAGCGTAGTGGCTAGCGGGGGAGATACGCAGTATTTT
CASSVVASGGDTQYF
>TRBJ1-1|few|-|TRBV20-1
TGCAGTGCTCCGAGAACCGCTGAAGCTTTCTTT
CSAPRTAEAFF
>TRBJ2-3|few|TRBD1|TRBV6-4
TGTGCCAGCAGTGACTCGGAGACAGGGCCAGATACGCAGTATTTT
CASSDSETGPDTQYF
>TRBJ1-6|-|-|TRBV2
TGTGCCAGCAGTTCTGGAGGTCAGAATTCACCCCTCCACTTT
CASSSGGQNSPLHF
>TRBJ1-5|-|-|TRBV30
TGTGCCTCAGACGGGGGGGCGGGTCAGCCCCAGCATTTT
CASDGGAGQPQHF
>TRBJ2-1|few|TRBD2|TRBV5-6
TGTGCCAGCAGCTTGGGGAGCAGCGGGGTATTCGGTGAGCAGTTCTTC
CASSLGSSGVFGEQFF
>TRBJ2-5|-|TRBD2|TRBV7-2
TGTGCCAGCAGCGCGAGCGGGGGTGTAGAGACCCAGTACTTC
CASSASGGVETQYF
>TRBJ2-7|-|-|TRBV2
TGTGCCGGCGGGACAGCTTACGAGCAGTACTTC
CAGGTAYEQYF
>TRBJ1-1|few|-|TRBV9
TGTGCCAGCAGCGTAGGCGTTCTAGGGGTGGGGAACACTGAAGCTTTCTTT
CASSVGVLGVGNTEAFF
>TRBJ1-2|-|-|TRBV5-4
TGTGCCAGCAGCTCGGAGGCGGTTTATGGCTACACCTTC
CASSSEAVYGYTF
>TRBJ2-1|few|-|TRBV7-2
TGTGCCAGCAGCTTAGTGTCAGGGGCGAATGAGCAGTTCTTC
CASSLVSGANEQFF
>TRBJ1-2|-|TRBD1|TRBV6-6
TGTGCCAGCAGAAAAACAGACAGGGCCAGCGGCTATGGCTACACCTTC
CASRKTDRASGYGYTF
>TRBJ1-2|-|TRBD1|TRBV27
TGTGCCAGCAGCCCCATAGGAAAGACAGGGGGCGATGGCTACACCTTC
CASSPIGKTGGDGYTF
>TRBJ2-3|-|TRBD2|TRBV6-5
TGTGCCAGCACTACTAGCGGGGGGGATACGCAGTATTTT
CASTTSGGDTQYF
>TRBJ1-5|once|-|TRBV6-5
TGTGCCAGCAGTTACGAGAATCAGCCCCAGCATTTT
CASSYENQPQHF
>TRBJ2-2|-|TRBD1|TRBV7-2
TGTGCCAGCAGTCGGACAGGGTTTAACACCGGGGAGCTGTTTTTT
CASSRTGFNTGELFF
>TRBJ1-6|-|-|TRBV15
TGTGCCACCAGAGCAGGGTATAATTCACCCCTCCACTTT
CATRAGYNSPLHF
>TRBJ2-5|-|-|TRBV28
TGTGCCAGCACGCAGACGACACTTCTGGGAGAGACCCAGTACTTC
CASTQTTLLGETQYF
>TRBJ2-7|few|TRBD1|TRBV7-3
TGTGCCAGCAGCTTGACAGGGGGCTCCTACGAGCAGTACTTC
CASSLTGGSYEQYF
>TRBJ2-1|-|-|TRBV18
TGTGCCAGCTCACCACTAGGAGTGAACAATGAGCAGTTCTTC
CASSPLGVNNEQFF
>TRBJ1-1|-|-|TRBV7-9
TGTGCCAGCAGCTTACAGGGAGGGATGGCAGCTTTCTTT
CASSLQGGMAAFF
>TRBJ1-2|-|TRBD1|TRBV7-8
TGTGCCAGCAGCGAGGGGGACAGGGCGGAGTACTATGGCTACACCTTC
CASSEGDRAEYYGYTF
>TRBJ1-5|-|-|TRBV7-2
TGTGCCAGCAGCTCAGGGGTGTCTCAGCCCCAGCATTTT
CASSSGVSQPQHF
>TRBJ2-7|few|-|TRBV5-1
TGCGCCAGCAGCTTGGGGGCCGGACAAACCTACGAGCAGTACTTC
CASSLGAGQTYEQYF
>TRBJ2-7|-|-|TRBV6-5
TGTGCCAGCAGTTTCATTCAGGGAACCGACGAGCAGTACTTC
CASSFIQGTDEQYF
>TRBJ1-6|-|-|TRBV5-6
TGTGCCAGCAGCGACCTTATGGGCGATAATTCACCCCTCCACTTT
CASSDLMGDNSPLHF
>TRBJ2-5|-|-|TRBV6-4
TGTGCCAGCAGTGACCTCCGTCCCGTAGAGACCCAGTACTTC
CASSDLRPVETQYF
>TRBJ1-1|few|-|TRBV5-1
TGCGCCAGCAGCTGGACACGGAACACTGAAGCTTTCTTT
CASSWTRNTEAFF
>TRBJ2-2|once|TRBD1|TRBV9
TGTGCCAGCAGCGTGGGTCTTAAGGGGGCCAACACCGGGGAGCTGTTTTTT
CASSVGLKGANTGELFF
>TRBJ1-2|-|TRBD1|TRBV5-6
TGTGCCAGCAGCCTGGGACAGTTAGGACTAAACTATGGCTACACCTTC
CASSLGQLGLNYGYTF